The 20 T cell receptor beta chains below all came from one sample that was sequenced in a study of molecular identifiers for immune sequencing clone quantification. TCRdb re-derived calls from the PCR reads in MiXCR, one entry per CDR3 protein. The sample lists a few hundred thousand distinct CDR3 sequences; 24% were seen once. The sequencing input was naive CD8+ T cells from blood, with Jurkat cell RNA spiked in. Documented subset: FACS-sorted CD8+CD4-CCR7+CD45RA+ naive T cells. Receptors were obtained from a human donor in good health. Some libraries in this study had Jurkat cell RNA spiked in.

The V gene is TRBV28, the J gene TRBJ1-4, with unresolved D. V was trimmed by 3 bases and J by 8 bases, leaving 10 bases between them. The CDR3 length is 13 residues. The germline V gene has CDR1 MDHEN and CDR2 SYDVKM. CDR3 amino acids: CASSLTSLEKLFF. In DNA form, the CDR3 reads TGTGCCAGCAGTTTGACCAGCCTCGAAAAACTGTTTTTT.

This clonotype was recorded many times. The chain employs TRBV20-1 and TRBJ2-1; TRBD2 matches at 11 bases. The germline CDR1 and CDR2 sequences are DFQATT and SNEGSKA (reference sequence). The CDR3 loop spans 14 amino acids. V shed 7 bases, J shed 8 bases, and the junction held 10 bases outside the gene matches. The CDR3 is CSVETSGVLDEQFF. The CDR3 coding sequence is TGCAGTGTAGAGACTAGCGGGGTGTTAGATGAGCAGTTCTTC.

The J gene is TRBJ1-5, the V gene TRBV6-2 or TRBV6-3; tentatively, D is TRBD1 (5 bases). The CDR3 is made up of 16 amino acids. Per the germline V gene, CDR1 is MNHEY and CDR2 is SVGEGT. The germline V and J ends were trimmed by 6 bases and 5 bases, with 20 bases remaining between them. The CDR3 bases are TGTGCCAGCAGATCGGGGGTAAGCGTTAACTATCAGCCCCAGCATTTT. Residues: CASRSGVSVNYQPQHF.

V gene TRBV4-2 combines with J gene TRBJ2-4; TRBD1 matches 7 bases. Germline values: CDR1 LGHNA, CDR2 YNFKEQ. V was pared by 1 base and J by 8 bases, with 14 bases of the junction left unmatched. This CDR3 contains 17 residues. The CDR3 DNA reads TGTGCCAGCAGCCAAGTCGGGAACGGACAGGTGCAAGACATTCAGTACTTC. This gives the protein CASSQVGNGQVQDIQYF.

There are many counts of this clonotype. This chain connects TRBV29-1 to TRBJ2-3, with D maybe TRBD2 (5 bases). Germline assignment: CDR1 SQVTM and CDR2 ANQGSEA. This CDR3 comprises 15 residues. V dropped 5 bases and J dropped 4 bases, with 19 bases sitting between them. The CDR3 DNA reads TGCAGCGTTCTCGGGGATCGAGGGAGCGCAGATACGCAGTATTTT. This translates into CSVLGDRGSADTQYF.

As concerns this clonotype: A much larger clone differs from this one at a single base, so this may be a read error. The CDR3 does not close with the conserved phenylalanine or tryptophan, likely indicating a read error. This chain uses TRBV20-1 with TRBJ1-1; 10 bases match TRBD1. Germline V lookup: CDR1 DFQATT, CDR2 SNEGSKA (reference sequence). The CDR3 spans 13 residues. V shed 5 bases and J 5 bases; nucleotides not matched to a gene: 5. The CDR3 nucleotides read TGCAGTGCTCCGGGACAGGGGAAAACTGAAGCTTTCTAT. Translated, it gives CSAPGQGKTEAFY.

There are a few counts of this clonotype. This sequence joins TRBV4-1 and TRBJ1-2, with D possibly TRBD1 on 6 matching bases. Germline values: CDR1 MGHRA, CDR2 YSYEKL. V was shortened by 0 bases and J by 4 bases, with 12 bases between the two germline ends. The CDR3 loop spans 15 amino acids. As DNA, the CDR3 is TGCGCCAGCAGCCAAGAGCCCGGGACAACCTATGGCTACACCTTC. Its protein is CASSQEPGTTYGYTF.

About this clonotype: One base away lies a much larger clone, so this may be a sequencing read error. The chain combines TRBV5-6 with TRBJ1-2, with a tentative D call TRBD1 (5 bases). Germline V gives CDR1 SGHDT, CDR2 YYEEEE. This CDR3 is 16 amino acids long. CDR3 residues: CASSRAWDGASYSYTF. The DNA of the CDR3 is TGTGCCAGCAGCAGAGCATGGGACGGGGCCTCCTATAGCTACACCTTC.

V and J are TRBV12-3 or TRBV12-4 and TRBJ2-3; TRBD2 matches at 9 bases. With 1 base clipped from V and 6 bases from J, the junction kept 11 bases outside the gene matches. CDR3 length: 17 amino acids. The CDR3 sequence: CASSLGAAGGPADTQYF. In nucleotides, the CDR3 is TGTGCCAGCAGTTTAGGAGCGGCGGGAGGGCCTGCTGATACGCAGTATTTT.

The chain carries TRBV7-2 and TRBJ1-2, with 10 bases fitting TRBD1. Trimming took 4 bases from V and 4 from J; bases not matched to a gene: 12. CDR1 is SGHTA, CDR2 FQGNSA, per germline. The length of the CDR3 is 17 residues. CDR3 bases: TGTGCCAGCAGCTCAGGGACAGGGGTTATGGATGGCTATGGCTACACCTTC. Its protein product is CASSSGTGVMDGYGYTF.

In DNA, the CDR3 is TGTGCCAGCAGTTTATTCAGGGTTGGAGTCAACTATGGCTACACCTTC. It specifies CASSLFRVGVNYGYTF. V and J are TRBV12-3 or TRBV12-4 and TRBJ1-2, with a possible D match to TRBD1 (5 bases). The V and J ends lost 2 bases and 2 bases respectively, with 15 bases between them. This CDR3 region has 16 residues.

With respect to this clonotype: A read error may explain this, as a much larger clone is one base away. This chain uses TRBV13 with TRBJ1-1; D call uncertain. The CDR3 extends over 12 amino acids. Germline loops: CDR1 PRHDT, CDR2 FYEKMQ (reference sequence). V was shortened by 0 bases and J by 8 bases, with 7 bases between the two germline ends. The CDR3 region has the DNA TGTGCCAGCAGCTTAGGTCGGGTCGAAGCTTTCTTT. It translates to CASSLGRVEAFF.

In regard to this clonotype: One base away lies a much larger clone, so this may be a sequencing read error. The V and J genes are TRBV5-3 and TRBJ2-7; D gene uncertain. TRBV5-3 is treated as an ORF (open reading frame) with a function not yet certain. CDR3 length: 14 amino acids. The CDR3 region has the DNA TGTGCCAGCAGCTTGGCCATGGACCCCTACGAGAAGTGCTTC. Protein product: CASSLAMDPYEKCF.

A few counts support this clonotype. Sequence at one end of the junction differs from germline and may be a read error. The chain uses TRBV7-9 and TRBJ2-7; perhaps TRBD2 as D (5 bases). This CDR3 comprises 14 residues. Germline CDR1 SEHNR, CDR2 FQNEAQ (reference sequence). This CDR3 is CASSPTSLSNEQYF. DNA for the CDR3: TGTGCCAGCAGCCCTACTAGTCTCTCCAACGAGCAGTACTTC. The variable domain in full, completed from reference TRBV7-9 and TRBJ2-7, reads DTGVSQNPRHKITKRGQNVTFRCDPISEHNRLYWYRQTLGQGPEFLTYFQNEAQLEKSRLLSDRFSAERPKGSFSTLEIQRTEQGDSAMYLCASSPTSLSNEQYFGPGTRLTVT.

For this clonotype: A much larger clone lies a single base off, so this may be a read error. The V gene is TRBV4-3, the J gene TRBJ1-4; no reliable D call. Per the germline V gene, CDR1 is LGHNA and CDR2 is YSLEER. This CDR3 is built from 15 residues. The CDR3 DNA reads TGCGCCAGCAGCCGTTACAGAGCAACTAATGAAAAACTGTTATTT. This encodes CASSRYRATNEKLLF.

The table lists this clonotype with many counts. The rearrangement joins TRBV7-9 to TRBJ1-1, with D possibly matching TRBD1 (5 bases). The germline gives CDR1 SEHNR, CDR2 FQNEAQ (reference sequence). V was pared by 5 bases and J by 3 bases, with 19 bases between. The CDR3 has 16 residues. CDR3 bases: TGTGCCAGCAGCCGTAGGGACGGCACTCCGGACACTGAAGCTTTCTTT. This translates into CASSRRDGTPDTEAFF.

As regards this clonotype: This may stem from a read error, because a much larger clone lies one nucleotide away. DNA of the CDR3: TGTGCCAGCAGCCTCCGTTCTGACAATCAGCCCCAGCATTTT. Translation: CASSLRSDNQPQHF. This rearrangement joins TRBV7-9 to TRBJ1-5; D unclear. CDR1 and CDR2 from the germline V gene are SEHNR and FQNEAQ (reference sequence). Trimming took off 5 bases at V and 3 bases at J, with 11 bases between the two ends. This CDR3 has 14 amino acids.

Note on this clonotype: One junction end does not reproduce the germline sequence, and a read error may be involved. CDR3 amino acids: CASSVAEGTQYF. The CDR3 DNA sequence: TGTGCAAGCAGCGTAGCTGAAGGTACGCAGTATTTT. V gene TRBV9 combines with J gene TRBJ2-3; D not certain. The CDR3 length is 12 residues. Germline CDR1 and CDR2: SGDLS and YYNGEE.

The table lists this clonotype with many counts. The V and J genes are TRBV6-5 and TRBJ2-7; D remains ambiguous. The CDR3 totals 14 residues. V was clipped by 5 bases and J by 0 bases, with 11 bases between them. CDR1 and CDR2 (germline): MNHEY, SVGAGI. CDR3 DNA: TGTGCCAGCAGTCCCGACCCCTCCTCCTACGAGCAGTACTTC. Translation: CASSPDPSSYEQYF.

In regard to this clonotype: This may be a read error, as it is one base from a much larger clone. This chain connects TRBV7-2 to TRBJ2-7; tentatively, D is TRBD1 or TRBD2 (6 bases each). From germline, CDR1 is SGHTA and CDR2 FQGNSA. V was cut by 1 base and J by 1 base, with 17 bases left in between. There are 17 residues in the CDR3. The CDR3 DNA is TGTGCCAGCAGCTTAGGGCCATCGGGGGCTTGGTCCTACGAGCAGTACTTC. Its protein product is CASSLGPSGAWSYEQYF.